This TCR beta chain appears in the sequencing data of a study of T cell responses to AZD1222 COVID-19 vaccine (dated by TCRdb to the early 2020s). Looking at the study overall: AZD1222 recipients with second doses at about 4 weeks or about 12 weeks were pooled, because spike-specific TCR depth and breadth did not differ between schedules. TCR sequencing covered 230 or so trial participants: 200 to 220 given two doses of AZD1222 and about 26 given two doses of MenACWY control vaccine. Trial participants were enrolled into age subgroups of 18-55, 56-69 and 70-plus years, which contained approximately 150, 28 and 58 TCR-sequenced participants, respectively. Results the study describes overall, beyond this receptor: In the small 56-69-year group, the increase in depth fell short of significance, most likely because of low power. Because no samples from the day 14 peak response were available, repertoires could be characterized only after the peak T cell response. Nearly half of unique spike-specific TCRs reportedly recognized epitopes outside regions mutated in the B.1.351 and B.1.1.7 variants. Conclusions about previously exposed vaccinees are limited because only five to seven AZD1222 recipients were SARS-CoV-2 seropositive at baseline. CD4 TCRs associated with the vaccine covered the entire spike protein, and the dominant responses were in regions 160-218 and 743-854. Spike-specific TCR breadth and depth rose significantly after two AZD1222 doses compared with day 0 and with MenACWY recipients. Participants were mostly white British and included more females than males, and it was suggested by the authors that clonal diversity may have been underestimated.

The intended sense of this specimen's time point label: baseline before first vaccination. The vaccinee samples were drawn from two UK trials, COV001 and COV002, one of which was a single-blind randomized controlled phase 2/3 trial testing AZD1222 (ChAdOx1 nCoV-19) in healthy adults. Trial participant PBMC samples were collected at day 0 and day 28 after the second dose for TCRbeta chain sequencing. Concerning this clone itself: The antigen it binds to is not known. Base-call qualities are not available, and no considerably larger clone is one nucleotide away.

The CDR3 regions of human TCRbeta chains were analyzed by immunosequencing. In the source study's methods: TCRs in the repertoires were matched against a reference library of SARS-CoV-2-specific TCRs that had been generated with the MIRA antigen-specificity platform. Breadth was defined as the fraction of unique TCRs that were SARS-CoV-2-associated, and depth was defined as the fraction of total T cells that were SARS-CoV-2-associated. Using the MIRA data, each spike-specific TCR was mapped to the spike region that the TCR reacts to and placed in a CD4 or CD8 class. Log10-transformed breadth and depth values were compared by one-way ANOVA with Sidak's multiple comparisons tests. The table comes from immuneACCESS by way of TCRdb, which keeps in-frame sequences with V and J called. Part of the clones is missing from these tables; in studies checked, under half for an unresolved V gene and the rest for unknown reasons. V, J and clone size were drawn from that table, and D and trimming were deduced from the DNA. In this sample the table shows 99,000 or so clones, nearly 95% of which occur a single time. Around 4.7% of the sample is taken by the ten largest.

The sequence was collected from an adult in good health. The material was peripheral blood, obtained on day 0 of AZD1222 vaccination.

The CDR3 has the sequence CASSLVSAASSYEQYF. The base sequence is TGTGCCAGCAGCTTAGTTAGTGCGGCCAGCTCCTACGAGCAGTACTTC. The chain joins TRBV7-2 to TRBJ2-7, with no confidently assigned D gene. The V and J ends are trimmed by 1 base and 0 bases, leaving 13 bases between them. Reading the germline V gene gives CDR1 SGHTA and CDR2 FQGNSA. Measured from the cysteine to the phenylalanine, the CDR3 is 16 residues long. CDR3 DNA only is kept here, 48 bases in frame from base 1.